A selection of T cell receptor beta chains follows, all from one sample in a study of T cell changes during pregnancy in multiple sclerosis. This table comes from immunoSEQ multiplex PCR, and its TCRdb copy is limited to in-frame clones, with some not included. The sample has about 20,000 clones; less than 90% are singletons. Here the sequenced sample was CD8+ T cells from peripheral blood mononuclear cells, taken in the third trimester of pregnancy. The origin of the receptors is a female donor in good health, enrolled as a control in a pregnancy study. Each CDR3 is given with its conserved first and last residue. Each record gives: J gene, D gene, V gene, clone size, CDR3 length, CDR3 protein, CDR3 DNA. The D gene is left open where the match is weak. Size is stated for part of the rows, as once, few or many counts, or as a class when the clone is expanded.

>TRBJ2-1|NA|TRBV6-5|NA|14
CASSYELNYNEQFF
TGTGCCAGCAGTTACGAACTGAACTACAATGAGCAGTTCTTC
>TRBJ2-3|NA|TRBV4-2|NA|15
CASSEGPGGPDTQYF
TGTGCCAGCAGCGAAGGTCCTGGGGGCCCAGATACGCAGTATTTT
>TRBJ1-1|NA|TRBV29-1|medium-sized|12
CSVVGQNTEAFF
TGCAGCGTAGTGGGACAGAACACTGAAGCTTTCTTT
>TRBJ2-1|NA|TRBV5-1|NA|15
CASNGERTLYNEQFF
TGCGCCAGCAACGGTGAGCGGACCCTTTACAATGAGCAGTTCTTC
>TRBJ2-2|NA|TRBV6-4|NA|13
CASSEGPTGELFF
TGTGCCAGCAGTGAGGGCCCGACCGGGGAGCTGTTTTTT
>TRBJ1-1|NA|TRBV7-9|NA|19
CASSLARGLVHRGAYKAFF
TGTGCCAGCAGCTTAGCTAGAGGGTTGGTACACCGGGGAGCCTATAAAGCTTTCTTT
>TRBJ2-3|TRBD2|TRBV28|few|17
CASPLHKVAGITDTQYF
TGTGCCAGCCCCCTTCATAAAGTAGCGGGAATAACAGATACGCAGTATTTT
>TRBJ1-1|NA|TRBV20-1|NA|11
CSAEEGFEAFF
TGCAGTGCGGAGGAGGGTTTTGAAGCTTTCTTT
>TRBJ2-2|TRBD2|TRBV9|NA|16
CASSSRLAGYTGELFF
TGTGCCAGCAGCTCTAGACTAGCGGGGTACACCGGGGAGCTGTTTTTT
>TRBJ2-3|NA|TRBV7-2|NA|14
CASRLGGATDTQYF
TGTGCCAGCAGACTTGGGGGGGCCACAGATACGCAGTATTTT
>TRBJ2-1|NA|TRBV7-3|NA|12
CASSLLNNEQFF
TGTGCCAGCAGCTTACTAAACAATGAGCAGTTCTTC
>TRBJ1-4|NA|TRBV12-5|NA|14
CASGYTGFNEKLFF
TGTGCTAGTGGTTACACGGGGTTCAATGAAAAACTGTTTTTT
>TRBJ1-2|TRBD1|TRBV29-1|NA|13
CSAVQGAMGGYTF
TGCAGCGCCGTACAGGGGGCGATGGGTGGCTACACCTTC
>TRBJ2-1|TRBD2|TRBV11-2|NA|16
CASSPRTSGRMNEQFF
TGTGCCAGCAGCCCGAGGACTAGCGGGAGGATGAATGAGCAGTTCTTC
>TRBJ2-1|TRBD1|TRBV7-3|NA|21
CASSEQGAGASRDQRYNEQFF
TGTGCCAGCAGCGAACAGGGGGCAGGGGCGTCCCGGGACCAGAGATACAATGAGCAGTTCTTC
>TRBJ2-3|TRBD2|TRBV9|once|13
CASTAGGTDTQYF
TGTGCCAGCACGGCGGGGGGAACAGATACGCAGTATTTT
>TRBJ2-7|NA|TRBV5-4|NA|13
CASSSVGALEQYF
TGTGCCAGCTCGAGCGTAGGGGCGCTCGAGCAGTACTTC
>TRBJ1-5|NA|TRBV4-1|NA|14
CASSQVGANQPQHF
TGCGCCAGCAGCCAAGTGGGGGCCAATCAGCCCCAGCATTTT
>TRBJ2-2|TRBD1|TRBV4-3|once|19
CASSQGGTGDRANTGELFF
TGCGCCAGCAGCCAAGGAGGGACAGGGGACCGCGCGAACACCGGGGAGCTGTTTTTT
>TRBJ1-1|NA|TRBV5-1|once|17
CASSLVWQRPMNTEAFF
TGCGCCAGCAGCTTGGTATGGCAGCGACCGATGAACACTGAAGCTTTCTTT
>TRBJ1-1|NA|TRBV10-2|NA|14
CASSASTGVTEAFF
TGCGCCAGCAGTGCGTCGACGGGGGTAACTGAAGCTTTCTTT
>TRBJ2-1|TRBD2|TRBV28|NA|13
CASTPSGGPLMFF
TGTGCCAGCACCCCTAGCGGGGGCCCCCTTATGTTCTTC